This T cell receptor (beta chain) was recorded in a study of T cells in tumors after PD-1 blockade. Germline-derived CDR1 and CDR2 are DFQATT and SNEGSKA (reference sequence). With 3 bases removed from V and 5 bases from J, the gap between germline ends came to 8 bases. The CDR3 spans 11 residues. Sequenced by immunoSEQ multiplex PCR; TCRdb stores in-frame clones only, minus some. The table lists tens of thousands of clones, approximately 81% of them singletons. The material sequenced was PBMCs, taken before anti-PD-1 treatment. This chain uses TRBV20-1 with TRBJ2-7, with D unresolved. The sequence derives from a human donor with basal cell carcinoma. This CDR3 is CSASLSDEQYF. The CDR3, as DNA: TGCAGTGCTAGTCTATCCGACGAGCAGTACTTC.